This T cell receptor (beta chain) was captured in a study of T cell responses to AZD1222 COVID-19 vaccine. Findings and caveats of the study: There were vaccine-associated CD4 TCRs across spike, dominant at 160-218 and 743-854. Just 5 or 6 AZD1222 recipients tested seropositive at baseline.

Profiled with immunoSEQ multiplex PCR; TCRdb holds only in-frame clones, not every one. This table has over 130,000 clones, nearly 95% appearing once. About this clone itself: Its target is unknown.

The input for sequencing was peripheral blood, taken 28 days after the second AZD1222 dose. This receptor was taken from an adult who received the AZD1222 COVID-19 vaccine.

The CDR3, as DNA: TGTGCCAGCAGCCCCCTTGGGACAGGGCTCTATGGCTACACCTTC. This translates into CASSPLGTGLYGYTF. This rearrangement joins TRBV7-3 to TRBJ1-2; 9 positions match TRBD1. This CDR3 contains 15 residues. With V trimmed by 5 bases and J by 4 bases, 8 bases remained unmatched. Germline lookup yields CDR1 SGHTA and CDR2 FQGTGA. The full variable domain, rest sourced from reference TRBV7-3 and TRBJ1-2, is GAGVSQTPSNKVTEKGKYVELRCDPISGHTALYWYRQSLGQGPEFLIYFQGTGAADDSGLPNDRFFAVRPEGSVSTLKIQRTERGDSAVYLCASSPLGTGLYGYTFGSGTRLTVV.